Below are 22 T cell receptor beta chains sequenced from a single sample in a study of blood T cell repertoires in COVID-19 (dated by TCRdb to 2018 to 2021). Receptor libraries were prepared by the immunoSEQ multiplex PCR assay. As stored in TCRdb, this immuneACCESS dataset retains in-frame rearrangements with V and J assigned. A fraction of the clones does not appear; measured against another copy, unresolved V genes explain less than half of the discrepancy, and the remainder lacks a known reason. This sample holds around 180,000 clones; around three quarters were observed only once. The ten biggest clones cover 17% of the sample. The source material was PBMCs or T cells enriched from blood (not recorded which). These receptors all stem from a woman aged 45-65 years with acute COVID-19.

The chain carries TRBV7-9 and TRBJ1-6; TRBD1 might be the D (6 bases). The V gene lost 11 bases and the J gene lost 5 bases, with 19 bases spanning the gap. Per germline, CDR1 SEHNR and CDR2 FQNEAQ (reference sequence). The CDR3 loop spans 15 amino acids. This CDR3 is CAGIQGWADNSPLHF. The DNA of the CDR3 is TGTGCCGGAATACAGGGTTGGGCAGATAATTCACCCCTCCACTTT.

The rearrangement joins TRBV5-1 to TRBJ2-7; D may be TRBD1 (6 bases). The CDR3 has 13 residues. V lost 0 bases to trimming and J lost 5 bases, with 9 bases between them. Germline CDR1 and CDR2: SGHRS and YFSETQ. For the CDR3, the DNA is TGCGCCAGCAGCTTGGCCGGGACAAACGAGCAGTACGTC. This encodes CASSLAGTNEQYV.

CDR3 nucleotides: TGTGCCAGTAGTATAGATACAGGGCGCTATACCGCGAACACCGGGGAGCTGTTTTTT. Translating gives CASSIDTGRYTANTGELFF. The chain joins TRBV19 to TRBJ2-2; D is perhaps TRBD1 (6 bases). The germline CDR1 and CDR2 sequences are LNHDA and SQIVND (reference sequence). Trimming removed 0 bases at V and 0 bases at J, with 17 bases between. The length of the CDR3 is 19 residues.

This rearrangement joins TRBV9 to TRBJ2-3, with 7 positions matching TRBD2. Germline loops: CDR1 SGDLS, CDR2 YYNGEE. This CDR3 has 15 amino acids. The trim removed 6 bases at V and 3 bases at J, leaving 10 bases unmatched. The CDR3: CASMLRGGGTDTQYF. The CDR3 nucleotides read TGTGCCAGCATGCTACGTGGGGGGGGGACAGATACGCAGTATTTT.

The gene calls are TRBV12-3 or TRBV12-4 and TRBJ1-2; 9 positions match TRBD1. V shed 8 bases, J shed 6 bases, and the junction held 4 bases outside the gene matches. This CDR3 comprises 12 residues. Here the CDR3 DNA reads TGTGCCAGCGGGGGGACAGGGCATGGCTACACCTTC. This translates into CASGGTGHGYTF.

There are a few counts of this clone. The chain carries TRBV5-4 and TRBJ1-6; 7 positions agree with TRBD1. This CDR3 contains 15 residues. V was clipped by 1 base and J by 5 bases; unmatched bases: 3. Per the germline V gene, CDR1 is SGHNT and CDR2 is YYREEE (reference sequence). The CDR3 bases are TGTGCCAGCAGCTTGCGGGACAGAGATAATTCACCCCTCCACTTT. Residues: CASSLRDRDNSPLHF.

The chain links TRBV6-2 or TRBV6-3 to TRBJ2-7; D gene ambiguous. Trimming shortened V by 6 bases and J by 1 base, and 13 bases separated the two germline ends. CDR1 is MNHEY and CDR2 is SVGEGT in the germline V gene. This CDR3 is built from 14 residues. The CDR3: CASSSPTVSYEQYV. In DNA form, the CDR3 reads TGTGCCAGCAGCTCCCCTACAGTTTCCTACGAGCAGTACGTC.

This clone has just one count. The rearrangement uses TRBV7-9 and TRBJ2-6, with 7 bases identical to TRBD1. The junction had 6 bases not matched to a gene; V was cut back by 3 bases and J by 4 bases. Germline V CDR1 and CDR2: SEHNR, FQNEAQ (reference sequence). This CDR3 region has 16 residues. The chain's CDR3 is CASSLPRGQGANVLTF. The CDR3 DNA reads TGTGCCAGCAGCTTGCCGAGGGGGCAAGGGGCCAACGTCCTGACTTTC. The whole variable domain, remainder taken from reference TRBV7-9 and TRBJ2-6, is DTGVSQNPRHKITKRGQNVTFRCDPISEHNRLYWYRQTLGQGPEFLTYFQNEAQLEKSRLLSDRFSAERPKGSFSTLEIQRTEQGDSAMYLCASSLPRGQGANVLTFGAGSRLTVL.

This chain connects TRBV5-1 to TRBJ1-6, with D unresolved. From germline, CDR1 is SGHRS and CDR2 YFSETQ. Trimming took 4 bases from V and 7 from J, leaving 15 bases between them. The CDR3 consists of 15 residues. CDR3 residues: CASSPRQSQNSPLHF. Written as DNA, the CDR3 is TGCGCCAGCAGCCCTCGACAAAGTCAGAATTCACCCCTCCACTTT.

The genes are TRBV7-9 and TRBJ1-4, with a weak D call TRBD1 (5 bases). V was clipped by 6 bases and J by 5 bases, with 19 bases between them. CDR1 and CDR2 from the germline V gene are SEHNR and FQNEAQ (reference sequence). The CDR3 runs to 16 residues. In DNA, the CDR3 is TGTGCCAGCAGACCTCTCCCGACAGAGGCCAATGAAAAACTGTTTTTT. It specifies CASRPLPTEANEKLFF.

The genes are TRBV21-1 and TRBJ1-2; TRBD1 was called by the table and not checked on the DNA. TRBV21-1 is a documented pseudogene. This CDR3 spans 16 amino acids. The CDR3 sequence: CASSSPPGQGAYGYTF. DNA of the CDR3: TGTGCCAGCAGCTCACCGCCTGGACAGGGGGCCTATGGCTACACCTTC.

This chain connects TRBV28 to TRBJ2-5; D is possibly TRBD2 (7 bases). The CDR3 extends over 17 amino acids. CDR1 is MDHEN and CDR2 is SYDVKM in the germline V gene. Trimming left V 1 base short and J 1 base short, with 16 bases between. The CDR3 nucleotides read TGTGCCAGCAGTTTATCGGGGGCGGGGGCTCTCCAAGAGACCCAGTACTTC. Protein: CASSLSGAGALQETQYF.

The chain carries TRBV27 and TRBJ2-5, with 8 bases identical to TRBD1. Germline assignment: CDR1 MNHEY and CDR2 SMNVEV (reference sequence). There are 13 residues in the CDR3. V gave up 9 bases and J gave up 4 bases; unmatched junction bases: 7. The CDR3, as DNA: TGTGCCAGTGTCGCAGGGGGCGGAGAGACCCAGTACTTC. Protein: CASVAGGGETQYF.

The chain employs TRBV28 and TRBJ2-1, with 7 nucleotides matching TRBD1. Germline V lookup: CDR1 MDHEN, CDR2 SYDVKM. The CDR3 runs to 17 residues. V was clipped by 7 bases and J by 5 bases; unmatched bases: 17. The CDR3 protein is CASNTRTKGARNNEQFF. Here the CDR3 DNA reads TGTGCCAGCAATACCCGAACGAAGGGGGCGCGCAACAATGAGCAGTTCTTC. Filled out from reference TRBV28 and TRBJ2-1, the complete variable domain reads DVKVTQSSRYLVKRTGEKVFLECVQDMDHENMFWYRQDPGLGLRLIYFSYDVKMKEKGDIPEGYSVSREKKERFSLILESASTNQTSMYLCASNTRTKGARNNEQFFGPGTRLTVL.

This clone was detected once. This sequence joins TRBV10-3 and TRBJ1-2, with 7 positions matching TRBD1. V lost 10 bases and J lost 4; bases outside the gene matches: 15. The CDR3 totals 15 residues. Germline-derived CDR1 and CDR2 are ENHRY and SYGVKD. The CDR3 is CATTSTGPFGYGYTF. Here the CDR3 DNA reads TGTGCCACCACGTCGACAGGGCCGTTTGGCTATGGCTACACCTTC.

V is TRBV30 and J is TRBJ1-1, with 8 bases that match TRBD1. CDR3 length equals 13 residues. Per the germline V gene, CDR1 is GTSNPN and CDR2 is SVGIG (reference sequence). Trimming took 3 bases from V and 5 from J; bases not matched to a gene: 5. The CDR3 bases are TGTGCCTGGAGCAGACAGGGGCGTACTGAAGCTTTCTTT. Its translation is CAWSRQGRTEAFF.

The chain recombines TRBV27 with TRBJ2-5; 10 bases fit TRBD1. Germline loops: CDR1 MNHEY, CDR2 SMNVEV (reference sequence). Germline trimming cut 5 bases from V and 4 bases from J; bases unmatched to any gene: 7. CDR3 length: 15 amino acids. The CDR3 is CASSLLGQGGETQYF. The CDR3 nucleotides read TGTGCCAGCAGTCTCCTCGGACAGGGGGGAGAGACCCAGTACTTC.

V usage is TRBV6-6 and J usage is TRBJ1-1; no clear D. CDR3 length equals 15 residues. Germline V gene sequence: CDR1 MNHNY, CDR2 SVGAGI (reference sequence). V was cut by 8 bases and J by 2 bases, with 18 bases left in between. CDR3 sequence (DNA): TGTGCCAGCCAGGAACGGGCCGGGAGAAACACTGAAGCTTTCTTT. Residues: CASQERAGRNTEAFF.

The J gene is TRBJ1-3, the V gene TRBV11-2, with 8 bases fitting TRBD1. The CDR3 has 15 residues. CDR1 SGHAT and CDR2 FQNNGV come from the germline V gene. V lost 5 bases, J lost 4 bases, and 7 bases stayed unmatched. The CDR3 DNA reads as TGTGCCAGCAGCCCCCAGGGGGCTCAAGGAAACACCATATATTTT. This codes for CASSPQGAQGNTIYF.

This clone was recorded at least ten times. The genes are TRBV19 and TRBJ1-5; 7 bases line up with TRBD1. In germline, CDR1 is LNHDA, CDR2 SQIVND (reference sequence). The CDR3 runs to 15 residues. Trimming took 6 bases from V and 2 from J; bases not matched to a gene: 7. The CDR3 region has the DNA TGTGCCAGTAGAGCGACAGGGACGCGCAATCAGCCCCAGCATTTT. Translated, it gives CASRATGTRNQPQHF.

The J gene is TRBJ2-3, the V gene TRBV19; 11 nucleotides agree with TRBD2. V shed 3 bases, J shed 11 bases, and the junction held 4 bases outside the gene matches. Germline V gene sequence: CDR1 LNHDA, CDR2 SQIVND (reference sequence). CDR3 length: 13 residues. The CDR3 DNA follows: TGTGCCAGTAGTATGGGGGGACTAGCGGAGCAGTATTTT. As protein: CASSMGGLAEQYF.

This clone was picked up a small number of times. The chain links TRBV18 to TRBJ1-1, with D possibly TRBD1 on 5 matching bases. The CDR3 has 14 amino acids. The germline gives CDR1 KGHSH, CDR2 LQKENI. Trimming pared 9 bases from V and 5 bases from J, leaving 19 bases between. This chain's CDR3 is CASCTIQGGTEAFF. CDR3 nucleotides: TGTGCCAGTTGTACCATTCAGGGAGGGACTGAAGCTTTCTTT. Full variable domain (missing parts from reference TRBV18 and TRBJ1-1): NAGVMQNPRHLVRRRGQEARLRCSPMKGHSHVYWYRQLPEEGLKFMVYLQKENIIDESGMPKERFSAEFPKEGPSILRIQQVVRGDSAAYFCASCTIQGGTEAFFGQGTRLTVV.